This T cell receptor beta chain was retrieved from a study of siplizumab effects on memory and regulatory T cells. Assay: immunoSEQ multiplex PCR; the TCRdb copy retains only in-frame clones and omits some. The repertoire has about 50,000 clones, about 94% of them found once; the top ten carry roughly 15%. The study's findings and limits: There appeared to be greater diversity in naive T cells than in memory cells, and naive T cells seemed major contributors to the alloresponse. Versus 26.9% in controls, the mappable alloreactive CD4+ clones averaged roughly 68% Treg-derived with siplizumab.

Comment on this clone: Antigen: not known.

Per germline, CDR1 LNHDA and CDR2 SQIVND (reference sequence). The V end was cut by 9 bases, the J end by 4 bases, with 11 bases between. CDR3 length: 12 residues. The TCR sequence derives from a human donor in good health. Source material: CD8+ T cells sorted from blood. The chain carries TRBV19 and TRBJ2-3, with D uncertain. In DNA form, the CDR3 reads TGTGCCAGCCAAAGACGTCCAGATACGCAGTATTTT. This codes for CASQRRPDTQYF.